This T cell receptor (beta chain) is drawn from a study of OX40 agonist ivuxolimab in advanced cancers. Study-wide background: Eligibility rules accepted prior anti-PD-1, anti-PD-L1 or anti-CTLA-4 therapy, and 30% to 40% had some. Partial responses were seen in three patients, one with hepatocellular carcinoma and two with cutaneous melanoma. General study results and limits: The study did not work out the antigen specificity of the expanded peripheral T cells.

Remarks on this clone: Its antigen is not identified.

Looked up from germline, CDR1 is ENHRY and CDR2 is SYGVKD. The CDR3 is made up of 13 amino acids. V dropped 4 bases and J dropped 6; count of bases not matched to a gene: 3. Clones were read by immunoSEQ multiplex PCR, and TCRdb kept only the in-frame ones, dropping some. Here the sample spans over 55,000 clones, roughly 82% being singletons. The TCR was taken from an adult with an advanced solid tumor such as melanoma, head and neck, liver or kidney cancer. The source material was CD4+ or CD8+ T cells sorted from blood, sampled in a trial of the OX40 agonist ivuxolimab. This chain uses TRBV10-3 with TRBJ1-2, with 9 nucleotides matching TRBD1. CDR3 coding DNA: TGTGCCATCAGTGGGGACAGGGAGGATGGCTACACCTTC. Amino acid sequence: CAISGDREDGYTF.